This T cell receptor beta chain was documented in a study of cytotoxic CD8 clonotypes in ibrutinib-treated CLL. The junction had 6 bases not matched to a gene; V was cut back by 6 bases and J by 2 bases. Germline V gene data show CDR1 as MNHNS and CDR2 as SASEGT. The CDR3 length is 15 residues. The table came from immunoSEQ multiplex PCR; TCRdb's copy has only in-frame clones and leaves some out. This repertoire shows some 200,000 clones, 72% found once; its top ten account for roughly 13%. The chain links TRBV6-1 to TRBJ2-7, with 11 bases matching TRBD2. Sequenced here: PBMCs, sampled after 24 months of ibrutinib treatment. The TCR comes from a human donor with chronic lymphocytic leukemia. As DNA, the CDR3 is TGTGCCAGCAGCCAAGGGACTAGCGGAGCCTACGAGCAGTACTTC. Protein sequence: CASSQGTSGAYEQYF.